The T cell receptor (delta chain) described here comes from a study of Vδ1+ human thymocytes. Findings and limits, study-wide: Thymic TRG and TRD repertoires appeared highly polyclonal, with Gaussian CDR3 length distributions.

Extracted RNA was reverse transcribed into cDNA. The CDR3 regions were amplified by multiplex PCR from V-gene primers to a constant-region primer. TCRdb repeated clone calling on the multiplex PCR reads with CATT. There are some 54,000 delta-chain clones in the sample; approximately 16% occur only once, and under 0.6% lies in the top ten. CDR1 is TSWWSYY and CDR2 is QGS in the germline V gene. The V and J ends lost 2 bases and 3 bases, in that order; junction bases with no gene match: 14. This CDR3 has 19 residues. As concerns this clone: The antigen is unknown.

This clonotype was obtained from a boy less than two years old who had congenital heart surgery. V is TRDV1 and J is TRDJ1; 11 bases line up with TRDD3. Sequences were obtained from Vdelta1+ gamma-delta thymocytes from the thymus. As for subset: FACS-sorted CD3+ TCRalphabeta- TCRVdelta1+ TCRVdelta2- thymocytes. The CDR3 DNA sequence: TGTGCTCTTGGGGAAAGCTGTTCGCGTCCTGGGGGATACTCCGATAAACTCATCTTT. Translating it yields CALGESCSRPGGYSDKLIF.